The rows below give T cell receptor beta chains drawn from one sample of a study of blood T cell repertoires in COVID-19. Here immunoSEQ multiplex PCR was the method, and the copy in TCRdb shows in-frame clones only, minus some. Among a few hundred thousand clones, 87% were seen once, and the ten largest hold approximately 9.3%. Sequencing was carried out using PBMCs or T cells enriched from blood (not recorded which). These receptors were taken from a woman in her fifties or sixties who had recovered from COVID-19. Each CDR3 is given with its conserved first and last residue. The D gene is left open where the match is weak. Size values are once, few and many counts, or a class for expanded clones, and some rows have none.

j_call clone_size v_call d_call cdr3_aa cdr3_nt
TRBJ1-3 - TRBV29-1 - CSVEWAPGNTIYF TGCAGCGTTGAATGGGCTCCTGGAAACACCATATATTTT
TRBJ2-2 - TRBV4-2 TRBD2 CASSQVFAGGPTGELFF TGTGCCAGCAGCCAAGTGTTTGCGGGGGGGCCCACCGGGGAGCTGTTTTTT
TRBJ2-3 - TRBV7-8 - CASSLGRGISTDTQYF TGTGCCAGCAGCTTAGGGCGGGGAATAAGCACAGATACGCAGTATTTT
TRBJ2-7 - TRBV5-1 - CASSPRTETYEQYF TGCGCCTCCAGCCCCCGGACAGAGACCTACGAGCAGTACTTC
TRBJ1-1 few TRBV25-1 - CASSEGEAGKNTEAFF TGTGCCAGCAGTGAAGGTGAGGCGGGTAAAAACACTGAAGCTTTCTTT
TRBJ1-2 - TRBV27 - CASSFRQENYGYTF TGTGCCAGCAGTTTCCGACAGGAAAACTATGGCTACACCTTC
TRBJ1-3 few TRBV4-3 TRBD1 CASSQEADRVSGNTIYF TGCGCCAGCAGCCAAGAGGCGGACAGGGTATCAGGAAACACCATATATTTT
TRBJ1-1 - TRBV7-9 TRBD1 CASSSRSLTGSTEAFF TGTGCCAGCAGCTCCCGGAGTTTGACAGGGAGTACTGAAGCTTTCTTT
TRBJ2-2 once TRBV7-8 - CASSPQGAGELFF TGTGCCAGCAGCCCCCAAGGGGCCGGGGAGCTGTTTTTT
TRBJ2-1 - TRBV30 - CAWSPLALSYNEQFF TGTGCCTGGAGTCCCCTAGCCCTCTCCTACAATGAGCAGTTCTTC
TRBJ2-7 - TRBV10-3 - CAISESAGVGGEQYF TGTGCCATCAGTGAGTCGGCAGGGGTTGGCGGCGAGCAGTACTTC
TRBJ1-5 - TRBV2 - CASSWGSQPQHF TGTGCCAGCAGTTGGGGCAGTCAGCCCCAGCATTTT
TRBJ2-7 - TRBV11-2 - CASSFPLSTSSVEDEQYF TGTGCCAGCAGCTTTCCTCTCTCCACTAGTTCTGTCGAGGACGAGCAGTACTTC
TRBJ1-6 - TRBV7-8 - CASSEVAGGPLHF TGTGCCAGCAGCGAAGTCGCGGGCGGGCCCCTCCACTTT
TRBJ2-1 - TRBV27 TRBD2 CASSSSGLHEQFF TGTGCCAGCAGCTCTAGCGGACTACATGAGCAGTTCTTC
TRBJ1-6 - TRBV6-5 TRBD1 CASTTRGLSSPLHF TGTGCCAGCACCACCAGGGGGCTCAGTTCACCCCTCCACTTT
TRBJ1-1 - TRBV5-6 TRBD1 CASSPGGEWTEAFF TGTGCCAGCAGCCCAGGGGGAGAGTGGACTGAAGCTTTCTTT
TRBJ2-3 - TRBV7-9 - CASSFDRSTDTQYF TGTGCCAGCAGCTTCGACAGAAGCACAGATACGCAGTATTTT
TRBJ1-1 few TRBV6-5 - CASSYSGRLPEAFF TGTGCCAGCAGTTACTCTGGCAGGTTGCCTGAAGCTTTCTTT
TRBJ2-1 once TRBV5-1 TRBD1 CASSLGQGFRNEQFF TGCGCCAGCAGCCTGGGACAGGGCTTTCGGAATGAGCAGTTCTTC
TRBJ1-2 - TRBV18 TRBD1 CASSPPQGARDGYTF TGTGCCAGCTCACCGCCCCAGGGGGCGAGGGATGGCTACACCTTC
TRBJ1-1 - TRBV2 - CASRPQAGVVAEAFF TGTGCCAGCAGGCCTCAGGCGGGGGTGGTCGCTGAAGCTTTCTTT
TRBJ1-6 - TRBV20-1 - CSARLSEALHF TGCAGTGCTAGACTCTCGGAGGCCCTCCACTTT
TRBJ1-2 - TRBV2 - CASSPRQGGYTF TGTGCCAGCTCCCCGCGGCAGGGTGGCTACACCTTC
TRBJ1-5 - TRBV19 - CASQTGGQGISQPQHF TGTGCCAGCCAAACTGGTGGTCAGGGGATTTCACAGCCCCAGCATTTT
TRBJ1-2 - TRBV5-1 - CASSSSGAYGYTF TGCGCCAGCAGCTCCTCTGGGGCGTATGGCTACACCTTC
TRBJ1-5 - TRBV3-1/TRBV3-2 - CASSQVPQTGFGNQPQHF TGTGCCAGCAGCCAAGTACCCCAAACAGGGTTTGGCAATCAGCCCCAGCATTTT
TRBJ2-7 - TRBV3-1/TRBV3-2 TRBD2 CASSPSGGRGGSYEQYF TGTGCCAGCAGCCCCTCCGGGGGGCGGGGGGGTTCCTACGAGCAGTACTTC
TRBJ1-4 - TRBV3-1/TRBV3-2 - CASSQGAREKLFF TGTGCCAGCAGCCAAGGGGCGAGAGAAAAACTGTTTTTT
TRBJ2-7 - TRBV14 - CASSLLAAHYEQYF TGTGCCAGCAGCCTCCTAGCAGCCCACTACGAGCAGTACTTC
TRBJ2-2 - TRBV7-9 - CASSALGVYTGELFF TGTGCCAGCAGCGCCCTAGGGGTCTACACCGGGGAGCTGTTTTTT
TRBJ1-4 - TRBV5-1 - CASSLVGVNEKLFF TGCGCCAGCAGCTTGGTAGGGGTTAATGAAAAACTGTTTTTT
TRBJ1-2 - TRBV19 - CASSIGVRSGGYTF TGTGCCAGTAGTATTGGTGTGCGATCGGGGGGCTACACCTTC
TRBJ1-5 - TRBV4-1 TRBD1 CASSQGPGQNQPQHF TGCGCCAGCAGCCAAGGTCCGGGACAGAATCAGCCCCAGCATTTT
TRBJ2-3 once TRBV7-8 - CASSPSIDTPYF TGTGCCAGCAGCCCTAGTATAGATACGCCGTATTTT
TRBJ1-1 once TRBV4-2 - CASSQSGGRTEAFF TGTGCCAGCAGCCAATCGGGGGGAAGGACTGAAGCTTTCTTT
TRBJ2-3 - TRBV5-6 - CASSSVPGDTQYF TGTGCCAGCAGCTCGGTTCCAGGGGATACGCAGTATTTT
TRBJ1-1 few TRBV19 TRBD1 CASTGTVNTEAFF TGTGCCAGTACCGGGACAGTTAACACTGAAGCTTTCTTT
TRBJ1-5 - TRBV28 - CASSSDFRNQPQHF TGTGCCAGCAGCTCGGACTTTCGGAATCAGCCCCAGCATTTT
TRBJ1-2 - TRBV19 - CASSMRTGEHVGYTF TGTGCCAGTAGTATGCGGACCGGGGAACATGTGGGCTACACCTTC
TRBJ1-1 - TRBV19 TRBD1 CASSPWDRGFTEAFF TGTGCCAGTAGTCCCTGGGACAGGGGTTTCACTGAAGCTTTCTTT
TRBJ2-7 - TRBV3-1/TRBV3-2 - CASSRPGGHEQYF TGTGCCAGCAGCCGTCCAGGAGGCCACGAGCAGTACTTC
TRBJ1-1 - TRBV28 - CASSEQVSEAFF TGTGCCAGCAGTGAACAGGTATCTGAAGCTTTCTTT
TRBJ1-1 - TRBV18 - CASSPSLGENTEAFF TGTGCCAGCTCACCAAGTCTGGGAGAGAACACTGAAGCTTTCTTT
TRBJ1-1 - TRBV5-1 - CASSYSNLNTEAFF TGCGCCAGCAGCTATTCCAATCTGAACACTGAAGCTTTCTTT
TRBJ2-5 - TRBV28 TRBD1 CASRDRGPPQETQYF TGTGCCAGCAGAGACAGGGGTCCCCCCCAAGAGACCCAGTACTTC
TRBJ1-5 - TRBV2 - CASAQGNQPQHF TGTGCCAGCGCGCAGGGGAATCAGCCCCAGCATTTT
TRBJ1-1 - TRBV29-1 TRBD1 CSAEPTGGIMNTEAFF TGCAGCGCAGAACCCACAGGGGGTATAATGAACACTGAAGCTTTCTTT
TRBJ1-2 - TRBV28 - CAIRGNYGYTF TGTGCCATTCGGGGTAACTATGGCTACACCTTC
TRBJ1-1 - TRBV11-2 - CASSKGLNTEAFF TGTGCCAGCAGCAAGGGGCTGAACACTGAAGCTTTCTTT
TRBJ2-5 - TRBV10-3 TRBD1 CAIRAGTGRQETQYF TGTGCCATCAGGGCAGGGACAGGACGCCAAGAGACCCAGTACTTC
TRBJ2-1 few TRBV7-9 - CASSLGLSSPYRTYNEQFF TGTGCCAGCAGCTTAGGGTTATCTTCTCCCTACCGTACCTACAATGAGCAGTTCTTC
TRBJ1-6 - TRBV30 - CAWMAGNSPLHF TGTGCCTGGATGGCGGGCAATTCACCCCTCCACTTT
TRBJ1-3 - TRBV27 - CASSLRRTGNTIYF TGTGCCAGCAGTTTAAGGAGAACGGGAAACACCATATATTTT
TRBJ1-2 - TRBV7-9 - CASSLASQQDYGYTF TGTGCCAGCAGCTTAGCGTCCCAACAGGATTATGGCTACACCTTC
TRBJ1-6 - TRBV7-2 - CASSSEGLNSPLHF TGTGCCAGCAGCAGCGAGGGTTTAAATTCACCCCTCCACTTT
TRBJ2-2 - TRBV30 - CAWSNVPSGELFF TGTGCCTGGAGTAATGTTCCCTCTGGGGAGCTGTTTTTT
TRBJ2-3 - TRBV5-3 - CARSLASPRFRTDTQYF TGTGCCAGAAGCTTGGCCAGCCCGCGGTTCCGCACAGATACGCAGTATTTT
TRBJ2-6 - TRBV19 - CASRWTSGANVLTF TGTGCCAGTAGATGGACTTCTGGGGCCAACGTCCTGACTTTC
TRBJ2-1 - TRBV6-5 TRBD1 CASRGQAYNEQFF TGTGCCAGCAGGGGACAGGCCTACAATGAGCAGTTCTTC